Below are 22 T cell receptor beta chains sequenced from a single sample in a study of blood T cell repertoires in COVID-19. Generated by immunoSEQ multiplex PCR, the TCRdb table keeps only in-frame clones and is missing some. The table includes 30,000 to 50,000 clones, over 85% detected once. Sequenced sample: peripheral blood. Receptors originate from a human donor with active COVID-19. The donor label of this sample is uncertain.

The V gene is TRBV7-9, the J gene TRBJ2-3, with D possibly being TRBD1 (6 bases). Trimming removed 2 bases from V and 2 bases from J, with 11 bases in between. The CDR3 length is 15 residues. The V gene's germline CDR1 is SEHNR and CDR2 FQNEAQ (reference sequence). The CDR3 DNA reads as TGTGCCAGCAGCTTACATAACAGGGCCACAGATACGCAGTATTTT. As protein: CASSLHNRATDTQYF.

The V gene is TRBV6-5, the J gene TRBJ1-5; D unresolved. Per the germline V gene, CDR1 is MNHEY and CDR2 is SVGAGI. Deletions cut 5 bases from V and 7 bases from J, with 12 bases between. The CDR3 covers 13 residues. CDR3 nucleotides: TGTGCCAGCAGTCCTAGAGGTGGCCAGCCCCAGCATTTT. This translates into CASSPRGGQPQHF.

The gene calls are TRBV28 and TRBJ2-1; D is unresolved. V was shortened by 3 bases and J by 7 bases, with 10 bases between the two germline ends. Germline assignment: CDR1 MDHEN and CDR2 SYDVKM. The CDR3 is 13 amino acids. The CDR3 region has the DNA TGTGCCAGCAGTTTTCGCCCAGTAAATGAGCAGTTCTTC. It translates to CASSFRPVNEQFF.

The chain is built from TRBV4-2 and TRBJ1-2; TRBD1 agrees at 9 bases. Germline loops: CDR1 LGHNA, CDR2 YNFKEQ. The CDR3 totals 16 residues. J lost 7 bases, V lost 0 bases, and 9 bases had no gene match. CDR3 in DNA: TGTGCCAGCAGCCAAGAACCCCGGGACAGGGTCTTTGGCTACACCTTC. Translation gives CASSQEPRDRVFGYTF.

CDR3: CASRSGGGPGGNTIYF. As DNA, the CDR3 is TGTGCCAGCAGGTCGGGCGGGGGGCCTGGGGGAAACACCATATATTTT. The rearrangement uses TRBV7-6 and TRBJ1-3, with D maybe TRBD1 (6 bases). The ends were cut back, 6 bases at V and 4 bases at J, with 19 bases in the middle. The germline gives CDR1 SGHVS, CDR2 FNYEAQ. CDR3 length: 16 amino acids.

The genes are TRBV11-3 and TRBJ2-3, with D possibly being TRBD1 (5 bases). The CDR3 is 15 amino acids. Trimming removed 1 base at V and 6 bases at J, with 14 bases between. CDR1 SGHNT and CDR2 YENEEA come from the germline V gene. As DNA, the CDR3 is TGTGCCAGCAGCTTAGTCGGGCAGGGAAGGGATACGCAGTATTTT. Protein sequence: CASSLVGQGRDTQYF. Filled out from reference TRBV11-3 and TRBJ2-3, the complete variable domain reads EAGVVQSPRYKIIEKKQPVAFWCNPISGHNTLYWYLQNLGQGPELLIRYENEEAVDDSQLPKDRFSAERLKGVDSTLKIQPAELGDSAVYLCASSLVGQGRDTQYFGPGTRLTVL.

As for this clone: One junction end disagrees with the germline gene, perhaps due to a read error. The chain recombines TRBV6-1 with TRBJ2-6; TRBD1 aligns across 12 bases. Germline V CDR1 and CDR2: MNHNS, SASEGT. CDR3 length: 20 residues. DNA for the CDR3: TGTGCCAGCAGAGAAGATCCGGGACAGGGGGCCTTCTCTGGGGCCAACGTCCTGACTTTC. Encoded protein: CASREDPGQGAFSGANVLTF.

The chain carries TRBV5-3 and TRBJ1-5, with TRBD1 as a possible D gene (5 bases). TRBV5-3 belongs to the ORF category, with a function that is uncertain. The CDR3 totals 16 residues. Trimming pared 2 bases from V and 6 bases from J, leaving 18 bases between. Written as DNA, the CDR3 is TGTGCCAGAAGCTTTAGGGGCGGTGAGTTTTGTCAGCCCCAGCATTTT. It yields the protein CARSFRGGEFCQPQHF.

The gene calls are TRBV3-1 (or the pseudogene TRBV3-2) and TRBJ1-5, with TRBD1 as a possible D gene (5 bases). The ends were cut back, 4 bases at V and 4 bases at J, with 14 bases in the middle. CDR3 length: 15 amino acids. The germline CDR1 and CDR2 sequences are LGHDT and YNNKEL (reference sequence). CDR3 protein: CASSPALEGNQPQHF. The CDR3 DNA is TGTGCCAGCAGCCCCGCCCTGGAGGGGAATCAGCCCCAGCATTTT.

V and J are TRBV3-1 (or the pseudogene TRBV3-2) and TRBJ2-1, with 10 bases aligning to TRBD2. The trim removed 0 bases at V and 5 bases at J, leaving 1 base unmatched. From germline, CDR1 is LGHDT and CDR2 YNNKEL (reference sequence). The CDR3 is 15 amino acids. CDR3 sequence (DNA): TGTGCCAGCAGCCAAGATAGCGGGGGGAACAATGAGCAGTTCTTC. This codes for CASSQDSGGNNEQFF.

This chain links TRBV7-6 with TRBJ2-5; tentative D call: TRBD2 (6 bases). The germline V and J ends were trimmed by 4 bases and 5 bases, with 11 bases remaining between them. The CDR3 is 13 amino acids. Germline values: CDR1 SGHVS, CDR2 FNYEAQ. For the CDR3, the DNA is TGTGCCAGCAGCTCGCGGGGAGCGGAGACCCAGTACTTC. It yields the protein CASSSRGAETQYF.

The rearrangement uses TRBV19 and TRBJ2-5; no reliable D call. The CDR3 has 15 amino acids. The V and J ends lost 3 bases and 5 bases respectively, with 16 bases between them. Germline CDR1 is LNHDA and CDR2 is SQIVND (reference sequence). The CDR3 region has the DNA TGTGCCAGTAGTATCAGCTTTGGTTCGAGGGAGACCCAGTACTTC. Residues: CASSISFGSRETQYF.

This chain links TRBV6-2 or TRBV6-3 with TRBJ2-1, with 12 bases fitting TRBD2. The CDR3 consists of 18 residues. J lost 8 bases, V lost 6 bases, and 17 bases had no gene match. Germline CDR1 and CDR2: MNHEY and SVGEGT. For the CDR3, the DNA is TGTGCCAGCAGCCGCCCATTCCAACTAGCGGGAGGTCGGGATGAGCAGTTCTTC. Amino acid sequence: CASSRPFQLAGGRDEQFF.

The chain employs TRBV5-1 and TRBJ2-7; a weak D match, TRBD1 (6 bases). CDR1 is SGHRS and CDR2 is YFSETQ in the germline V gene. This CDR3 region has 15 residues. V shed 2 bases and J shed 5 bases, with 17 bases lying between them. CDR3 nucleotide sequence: TGCGCCAGCAGCTTCACCAGGGGACCAGGGGACGAGCAGTACTTC. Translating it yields CASSFTRGPGDEQYF.

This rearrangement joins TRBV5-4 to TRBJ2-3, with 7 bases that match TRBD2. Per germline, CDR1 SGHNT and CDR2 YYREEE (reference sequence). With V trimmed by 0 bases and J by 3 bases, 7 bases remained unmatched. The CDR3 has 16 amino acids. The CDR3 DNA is TGTGCCAGCAGCTTGGGGGGAGGGAGGGCGACAGATACGCAGTATTTT. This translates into CASSLGGGRATDTQYF.

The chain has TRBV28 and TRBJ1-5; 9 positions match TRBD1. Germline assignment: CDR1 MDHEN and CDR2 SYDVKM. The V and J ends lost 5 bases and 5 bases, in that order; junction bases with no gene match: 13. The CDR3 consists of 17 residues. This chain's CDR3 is CASSPIQGAEGYQPQHF. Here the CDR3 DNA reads TGTGCCAGCAGTCCCATACAGGGGGCGGAGGGGTATCAGCCCCAGCATTTT.

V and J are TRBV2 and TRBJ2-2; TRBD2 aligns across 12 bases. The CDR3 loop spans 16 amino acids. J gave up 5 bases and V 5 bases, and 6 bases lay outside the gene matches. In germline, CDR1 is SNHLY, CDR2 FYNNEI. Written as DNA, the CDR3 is TGTGCCAGCAGTAGGCTAGCGGGGGGGCTTACCGGGGAGCTGTTTTTT. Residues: CASSRLAGGLTGELFF.

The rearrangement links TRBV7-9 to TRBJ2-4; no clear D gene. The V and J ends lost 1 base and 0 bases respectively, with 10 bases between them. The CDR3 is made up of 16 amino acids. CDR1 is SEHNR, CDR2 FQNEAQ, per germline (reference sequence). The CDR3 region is CASSLEQTRAKNIQYF. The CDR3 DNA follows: TGTGCCAGCAGCTTAGAGCAAACTCGAGCCAAAAACATTCAGTACTTC.

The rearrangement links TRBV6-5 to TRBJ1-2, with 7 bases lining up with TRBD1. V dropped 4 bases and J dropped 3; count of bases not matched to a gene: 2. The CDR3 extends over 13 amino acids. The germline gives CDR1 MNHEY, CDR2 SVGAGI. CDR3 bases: TGTGCCAGCAGTTCCCAGGGGGACTATGGCTACACCTTC. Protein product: CASSSQGDYGYTF.

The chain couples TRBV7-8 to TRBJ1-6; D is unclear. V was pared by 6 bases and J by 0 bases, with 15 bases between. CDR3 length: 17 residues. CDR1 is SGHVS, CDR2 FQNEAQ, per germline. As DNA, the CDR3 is TGTGCCAGCAGACCCCCGAGTTTAGACTCCTATAATTCACCCCTCCACTTT. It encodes CASRPPSLDSYNSPLHF.

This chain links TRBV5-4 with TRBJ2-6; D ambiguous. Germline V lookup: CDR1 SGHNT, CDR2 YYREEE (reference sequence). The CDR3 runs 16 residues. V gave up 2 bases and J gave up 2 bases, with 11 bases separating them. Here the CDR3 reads CASSFQAVAGANVLTF. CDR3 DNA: TGTGCCAGCAGCTTCCAAGCTGTCGCTGGGGCCAACGTCCTGACTTTC. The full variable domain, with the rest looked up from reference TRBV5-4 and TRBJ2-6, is ETGVTQSPTHLIKTRGQQVTLRCSSQSGHNTVSWYQQALGQGPQFIFQYYREEENGRGNFPPRFSGLQFPNYSSELNVNALELDDSALYLCASSFQAVAGANVLTFGAGSRLTVL.

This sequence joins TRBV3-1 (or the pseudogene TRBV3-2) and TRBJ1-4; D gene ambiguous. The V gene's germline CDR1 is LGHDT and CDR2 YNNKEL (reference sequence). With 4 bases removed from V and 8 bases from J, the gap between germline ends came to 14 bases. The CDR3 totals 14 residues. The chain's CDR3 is CASSLPGRDEKLFF. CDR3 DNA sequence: TGTGCCAGCAGCCTCCCAGGTCGCGACGAAAAACTGTTTTTT.